The 32 T cell receptor beta chains below were found in one sample sequenced in a study of blood T cell repertoires in COVID-19 (dated by TCRdb to 2019 to 2021). The library relied on the immunoSEQ multiplex PCR assay. Here the immuneACCESS table is served through TCRdb, limited to in-frame sequences with V and J called. Missing clones are a known gap in these copies; in checked studies unresolved V genes cover under half, and the rest lacks a known reason. This sample lists 300,000 to 400,000 clones; 88% were detected once. 7% to 8% of the sample goes to the ten largest clones. Sequenced sample: peripheral blood. These receptors were taken from a woman between 65 and 79 years old with COVID-19, enrolled during active disease.

The chain has TRBV19 and TRBJ2-7; a weak D match, TRBD1 (5 bases). The V gene's germline CDR1 is LNHDA and CDR2 SQIVND (reference sequence). V was clipped by 5 bases and J by 0 bases, with 11 bases between them. This CDR3 has 14 residues. The CDR3: CASSSTGSSYEQYF. In DNA, the CDR3 is TGTGCCAGTAGTTCTACAGGATCCTCCTACGAGCAGTACTTC.

The V gene is TRBV24-1, the J gene TRBJ2-5; 11 bases line up with TRBD2. The CDR3 loop spans 15 amino acids. V shed 3 bases and J 2 bases; nucleotides not matched to a gene: 1. CDR1 KGHDR and CDR2 SFDVKD come from the germline V gene. CDR3 coding DNA: TGTGCCACCAGTGATACTAGCGGGAGTCAAGAGACCCAGTACTTC. As protein: CATSDTSGSQETQYF.

The CDR3 bases are TGCGCCAGCAGCATGGAGGCAGGTGATGGCTACACCTTC. Its protein is CASSMEAGDGYTF. The genes are TRBV5-1 and TRBJ1-2; D unresolved. Germline V gene sequence: CDR1 SGHRS, CDR2 YFSETQ. V was cut by 4 bases and J by 6 bases, with 13 bases left in between. CDR3 size: 13 residues. Combining the CDR3 with reference TRBV5-1 and TRBJ1-2 gives the whole variable domain KAGVTQTPRYLIKTRGQQVTLSCSPISGHRSVSWYQQTPGQGLQFLFEYFSETQRNKGNFPGRFSGRQFSNSRSEMNVSTLELGDSALYLCASSMEAGDGYTFGSGTRLTVV.

The chain combines TRBV9 with TRBJ2-3; TRBD2 agrees at 10 bases. CDR3 length equals 16 residues. Germline V gene lookup returns CDR1 SGDLS and CDR2 YYNGEE. J lost 0 bases, V lost 4 bases, and 5 bases had no gene match. The CDR3 bases are TGTGCCAGCAGCCCGCTAGCGGGGGTTAGCACAGATACGCAGTATTTT. Protein: CASSPLAGVSTDTQYF.

The rearrangement joins TRBV2 to TRBJ1-2, with D tentatively TRBD1 (6 bases). V was clipped by 7 bases and J by 6 bases, with 9 bases between them. The CDR3 runs 11 residues. The germline CDR1 and CDR2 sequences are SNHLY and FYNNEI. CDR3 in amino acids: CASTRQDGYTF. CDR3 nucleotides: TGTGCCAGCACCCGACAGGATGGCTACACCTTC.

This clone was counted a single time. The chain uses TRBV18 and TRBJ2-2; possibly TRBD2 for D (6 bases). CDR1 is KGHSH and CDR2 is LQKENI in the germline V gene. V gave up 3 bases and J gave up 3 bases, with 11 bases separating them. The CDR3 consists of 15 residues. In DNA form, the CDR3 reads TGTGCCAGCTCACCTAGACCTAGCGACACCGGGGAGCTGTTTTTT. Its protein product is CASSPRPSDTGELFF.

This chain joins TRBV7-2 and TRBJ2-3, with TRBD1 matching 10 bases. Germline CDR1 reads SGHTA; CDR2 reads FQGNSA. Germline trimming cut 5 bases from V and 6 bases from J; bases unmatched to any gene: 8. CDR3 size: 15 residues. The CDR3 nucleotides read TGTGCCAGCAGCCCAGGGACAGGGGAAGACGATACGCAGTATTTT. Translation: CASSPGTGEDDTQYF.

J is TRBJ1-4 and V is TRBV18, with TRBD1 identical over 7 bases. Germline V CDR1 and CDR2: KGHSH, LQKENI. This CDR3 has 14 residues. With V trimmed by 6 bases and J by 3 bases, 4 bases remained unmatched. The CDR3 loop reads CASSPGTANEKLFF. The CDR3 DNA follows: TGTGCCAGCTCTCCCGGGACAGCTAATGAAAAACTGTTTTTT.

The chain combines TRBV6-4 with TRBJ1-4, with a tentative D call TRBD1 (5 bases). This CDR3 has 15 amino acids. The germline CDR1 and CDR2 sequences are MRHNA and SNTAGT. V lost 0 bases, J lost 5 bases, and 10 bases lay in between. DNA of the CDR3: TGTGCCAGCAGTGACTCGAGACAGAGGAATGAAAAACTGTTTTTT. Protein: CASSDSRQRNEKLFF.

The chain recombines TRBV24-1 with TRBJ2-3, with TRBD1 matching over 8 bases. V trimming: 2 bases; J trimming: 2 bases; junction bases outside the gene matches: 11. The CDR3 spans 18 residues. CDR1 and CDR2 from the germline V gene are KGHDR and SFDVKD. The CDR3 sequence is CATSDSSPARGHTDTQYF. The DNA of the CDR3 is TGTGCCACCAGTGATTCATCCCCAGCCAGGGGGCACACAGATACGCAGTATTTT.

This rearrangement joins TRBV3-1 (or the pseudogene TRBV3-2) to TRBJ2-1; TRBD2 agrees at 8 bases. The germline gives CDR1 LGHDT, CDR2 YNNKEL (reference sequence). CDR3 length equals 15 residues. After removal of 3 bases from V and 6 bases from J, the junction contained 7 bases not matched to a gene. In DNA form, the CDR3 reads TGTGCCAGCAGCCAGCAAGCGGGGGCCTTCAATGAGCAGTTCTTC. Translated, it gives CASSQQAGAFNEQFF.

The chain couples TRBV21-1 to TRBJ1-1. TRBV21-1 is a pseudogene segment. The CDR3 runs to 14 residues. CDR3 in DNA: TGTGCCAGCAGCAATGGAGGGGAGAACACTGAAGCTTTCTTT. Amino acid sequence: CASSNGGENTEAFF.

The chain is built from TRBV5-1 and TRBJ1-1; the D is unclear. Germline V gene lookup returns CDR1 SGHRS and CDR2 YFSETQ. V was cut by 4 bases and J by 1 base, with 5 bases left in between. CDR3 length: 12 residues. CDR3 nucleotides: TGCGCCAGCAGCCCAGGGAACACTGAAGCTTTCTTT. It translates to CASSPGNTEAFF.

Notes on this clone: Its ends do not fully match the called genes, so a read error is possible. The J gene is TRBJ1-5, the V gene TRBV7-2; D remains unclear. CDR3 size: 14 residues. From germline, CDR1 is SGHTA and CDR2 FQGNSA. The CDR3 DNA sequence: TGTGCCAGCAGCCCTAGACCAAGCAGTCAGCCCCAGCATTTT. Its translation: CASSPRPSSQPQHF.

The J gene is TRBJ1-5, the V gene TRBV27; D gene uncertain. The V end was cut by 5 bases, the J end by 5 bases, with 10 bases between. This CDR3 has 13 residues. CDR1 is MNHEY and CDR2 is SMNVEV in the germline V gene (reference sequence). In nucleotides, the CDR3 is TGTGCCAGCAGTCTGGCAGACTATCAGCCCCAGCATTTT. It is translated as CASSLADYQPQHF.

This clone was seen only once. The J gene is TRBJ1-2, the V gene TRBV4-1, with 11 bases identical to TRBD1. Germline V CDR1 and CDR2: MGHRA, YSYEKL. The CDR3 sequence is 14 residues long. V trimming: 3 bases; J trimming: 6 bases; junction bases outside the gene matches: 3. The CDR3, as DNA: TGCGCCAGCAGCCAGAGGGACAGGGGGAATGGCTACACCTTC. Translating gives CASSQRDRGNGYTF.

The rearrangement uses TRBV2 and TRBJ2-3, with D maybe TRBD2 (6 bases). CDR1 SNHLY and CDR2 FYNNEI come from the germline V gene. The CDR3 totals 14 residues. With 6 bases removed from V and 0 bases from J, the gap between germline ends came to 10 bases. This CDR3 is CASRGDFSTDTQYF. CDR3 in DNA: TGTGCCAGCAGGGGGGACTTTAGCACAGATACGCAGTATTTT.

V gene TRBV19 combines with J gene TRBJ2-3, with D tentatively TRBD2 (5 bases). Germline loops: CDR1 LNHDA, CDR2 SQIVND (reference sequence). Between the trimmed V and J ends, which lost 2 bases and 1 base, there was a span of 13 bases. The CDR3 is 16 amino acids. The CDR3 spells CASSIWASRGTDTQYF. The DNA of the CDR3 is TGTGCCAGTAGTATATGGGCGTCGCGGGGCACAGATACGCAGTATTTT.

V usage is TRBV2 and J usage is TRBJ2-3; 10 positions agree with TRBD1. After removal of 7 bases from V and 7 bases from J, the junction contained 11 bases not matched to a gene. Germline CDR1 and CDR2: SNHLY and FYNNEI. This CDR3 is 15 amino acids long. The CDR3 DNA reads TGTGCCAGCATCGGTGACAGGGGGCAGTTATATACGCAGTATTTT. As protein: CASIGDRGQLYTQYF.

The chain is built from TRBV5-4 and TRBJ1-4; 8 nucleotides align to TRBD1. The CDR3 has 15 amino acids. Germline-derived CDR1 and CDR2 are SGHNT and YYREEE (reference sequence). Losses at the gene ends were 4 bases for V and 8 bases for J; bases not matched to a gene: 10. In nucleotides, the CDR3 is TGTGCCAGCAGCCCCGCCGCGACAGGGGAAGAAAAACTGTTTTTT. As protein: CASSPAATGEEKLFF.

This clone has a handful of counts. This chain connects TRBV5-6 to TRBJ2-7; TRBD1 matches 9 bases. Unmatched junction bases numbered 17, after V lost 4 bases and J lost 9 bases. Germline V gives CDR1 SGHDT, CDR2 YYEEEE. CDR3 length equals 16 residues. In nucleotides, the CDR3 is TGTGCCAGCAGCGACACCGGGACAGGGAACCGGGAGTGGCAGTACTTC. As protein: CASSDTGTGNREWQYF.

The chain combines TRBV20-1 with TRBJ1-1; D not resolved. This CDR3 has 10 amino acids. Trimming stripped 0 bases from V and 8 bases from J, with 4 bases between. From germline, CDR1 is DFQATT and CDR2 SNEGSKA (reference sequence). CDR3 nucleotides: TGCAGTGCTAGAGATGGCGAAGCTTTCTTT. Its translation: CSARDGEAFF.

CDR3 region: CASSLQGLNTEAFF. The DNA for the CDR3 is TGTGCCAGCAGTTTGCAGGGCCTGAACACTGAAGCTTTCTTT. V usage is TRBV27 and J usage is TRBJ1-1, with D perhaps matching TRBD1 (5 bases). The germline V gene has CDR1 MNHEY and CDR2 SMNVEV (reference sequence). Trimming took 3 bases from V and 0 from J, leaving 8 bases between them. The length of the CDR3 is 14 residues.

V usage is TRBV18 and J usage is TRBJ1-6; perhaps TRBD1 as D (5 bases). This CDR3 region has 15 residues. The germline V and J ends were trimmed by 3 bases and 12 bases, with 18 bases remaining between them. Germline V gives CDR1 KGHSH, CDR2 LQKENI. The CDR3 nucleotides are TGTGCCAGCTCACCGCAGAACGGGGGGGGAGAACCCCTCCACTTT. Encoded protein: CASSPQNGGGEPLHF.

The DNA for the CDR3 is TGTGCCAGCAGCTTAAAGACAGCAGCTTCCTACGAGCAGTACTTC. As protein: CASSLKTAASYEQYF. The V gene is TRBV7-2, the J gene TRBJ2-7; perhaps TRBD1 as D (5 bases). This CDR3 is 15 amino acids long. The germline gives CDR1 SGHTA, CDR2 FQGNSA. V lost 2 bases and J lost 1, with 12 bases in between.

This sequence joins TRBV2 and TRBJ1-1; possibly TRBD1 for D (5 bases). V lost 8 bases and J 3 bases, leaving 13 bases between the germline ends. The CDR3 sequence is 13 residues long. The germline V gene encodes CDR1 SNHLY and CDR2 FYNNEI. DNA for the CDR3: TGTGCCAGCGAGTGGGGGGGGGACACTGAAGCTTTCTTT. This sequence encodes CASEWGGDTEAFF.

The chain combines TRBV12-2 with TRBJ2-2; the table's D call, TRBD1, has no DNA check behind it. TRBV12-2 constitutes a pseudogene. The CDR3 is made up of 17 amino acids. CDR3 sequence reads: CASRLGPGQLSTGELFF. The CDR3 DNA is TGTGCAAGTCGCTTAGGCCCGGGACAACTATCCACCGGGGAGCTGTTTTTT.

This rearrangement joins TRBV30 to TRBJ1-4; 8 bases line up with TRBD1. CDR1 GTSNPN and CDR2 SVGIG come from the germline V gene (reference sequence). This CDR3 region has 14 residues. Unmatched junction bases numbered 7, after V lost 0 bases and J lost 10 bases. CDR3 nucleotides: TGTGCCTGGAGTGTACTGCAGGGGGCAGGAAAACTGTTTTTT. It encodes CAWSVLQGAGKLFF.

DNA of the CDR3: TGTGCTAGTGGTACCCGACAGTGGCAAAACTCTGGAAACACCATATATTTT. It specifies CASGTRQWQNSGNTIYF. The V call is TRBV12-5, the J call TRBJ1-3; a possible D gene is TRBD1 (5 bases). The V gene lost 5 bases and the J gene lost 0 bases, with 17 bases spanning the gap. In germline, CDR1 is LGHNT, CDR2 FRNRAP. The CDR3 consists of 17 residues.

V usage is TRBV18 and J usage is TRBJ2-7; 10 nucleotides align to TRBD2. The CDR3 sequence is 17 residues long. V was pared by 0 bases and J by 1 base, with 6 bases of the junction left unmatched. Germline V gene lookup returns CDR1 KGHSH and CDR2 LQKENI. CDR3: CASSPPGSSGGSYEQYF. In DNA, the CDR3 is TGTGCCAGCTCACCACCGGGGTCTAGCGGGGGTTCCTACGAGCAGTACTTC.

This clone was seen a single time. The V and J genes are TRBV5-1 and TRBJ1-2; D might be TRBD1 (5 bases). Germline V lookup: CDR1 SGHRS, CDR2 YFSETQ. The CDR3 runs 16 residues. The V and J ends lost 0 bases and 5 bases respectively, with 17 bases between them. This CDR3 reads CASSLDTGALRYGYTF. The CDR3 nucleotides read TGCGCCAGCAGCTTGGACACAGGCGCCCTTCGATATGGCTACACCTTC.

The chain uses TRBV19 and TRBJ2-5; 8 bases line up with TRBD1. CDR1 LNHDA and CDR2 SQIVND come from the germline V gene (reference sequence). V lost 3 bases to trimming and J lost 2 bases; unmatched junction nucleotides: 5. The CDR3 is 15 residues long. CDR3 sequence reads: CASSIGTGPQETQYF. The DNA for the CDR3 is TGTGCCAGTAGTATCGGGACAGGACCTCAAGAGACCCAGTACTTC.